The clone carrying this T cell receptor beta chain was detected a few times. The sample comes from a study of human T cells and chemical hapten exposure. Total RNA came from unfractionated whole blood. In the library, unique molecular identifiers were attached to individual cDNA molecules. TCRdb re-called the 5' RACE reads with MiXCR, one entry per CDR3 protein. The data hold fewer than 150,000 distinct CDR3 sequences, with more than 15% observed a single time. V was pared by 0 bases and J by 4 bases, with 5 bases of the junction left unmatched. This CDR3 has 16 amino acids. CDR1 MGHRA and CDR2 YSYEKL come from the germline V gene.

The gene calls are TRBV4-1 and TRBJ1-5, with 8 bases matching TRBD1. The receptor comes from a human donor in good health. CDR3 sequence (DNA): TGCGCCAGCAGCCAAGATAGGACAGGGCTTAATCAGCCCCAGCATTTT. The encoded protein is CASSQDRTGLNQPQHF.